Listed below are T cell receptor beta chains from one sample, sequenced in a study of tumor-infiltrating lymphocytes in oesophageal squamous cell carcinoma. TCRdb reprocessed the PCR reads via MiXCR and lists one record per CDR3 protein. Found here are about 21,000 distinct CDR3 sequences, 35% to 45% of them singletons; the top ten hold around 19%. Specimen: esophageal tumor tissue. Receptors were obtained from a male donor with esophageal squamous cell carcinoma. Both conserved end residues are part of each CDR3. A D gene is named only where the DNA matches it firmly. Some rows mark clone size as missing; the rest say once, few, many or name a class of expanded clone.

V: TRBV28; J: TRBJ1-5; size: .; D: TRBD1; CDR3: CASSLLFGTGDSQPQHF; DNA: TGTGCCAGCAGTTTACTGTTCGGGACAGGGGACAGTCAGCCCCAGCATTTT
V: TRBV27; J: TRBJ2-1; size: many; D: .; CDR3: CATKSPGDEQFF; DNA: TGTGCCACCAAATCCCCGGGGGATGAGCAGTTCTTC
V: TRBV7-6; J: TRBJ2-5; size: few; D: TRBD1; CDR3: CASSYGQGPQETQYF; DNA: TGTGCCAGCAGCTACGGACAGGGACCCCAAGAGACCCAGTACTTC
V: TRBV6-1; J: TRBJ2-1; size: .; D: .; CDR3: CALLVFNEQFF; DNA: TGTGCCTTACTAGTTTTCAATGAGCAGTTCTTC
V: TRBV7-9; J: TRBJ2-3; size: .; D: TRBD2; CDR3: CASSLGRGRSTDTQYF; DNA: TGTGCCAGCAGCTTAGGACGCGGGAGGAGCACAGATACGCAGTATTTT
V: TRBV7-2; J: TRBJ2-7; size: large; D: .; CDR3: CASSSPLGRVRYEQYF; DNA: TGTGCCAGCAGCTCCCCCCTAGGGCGGGTCCGGTACGAGCAGTACTTC
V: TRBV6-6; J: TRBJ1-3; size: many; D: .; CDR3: CASSYEDSGNTIYF; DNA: TGTGCCAGCAGTTACGAGGACTCTGGAAACACCATATATTTT
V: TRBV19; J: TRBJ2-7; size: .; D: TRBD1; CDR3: CASSILPGTGNYEQYF; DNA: TGTGCCAGTAGTATTTTACCCGGGACAGGTAATTACGAGCAGTACTTC
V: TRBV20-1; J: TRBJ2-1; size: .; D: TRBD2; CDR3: CSAKLAGAKIYNEQFF; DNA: TGCAGTGCTAAGCTAGCGGGGGCGAAAATCTACAATGAGCAGTTCTTC
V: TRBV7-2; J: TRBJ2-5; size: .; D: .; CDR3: CASSLARAQETQYF; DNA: TGTGCCAGCAGCTTAGCCCGGGCCCAAGAGACCCAGTACTTC
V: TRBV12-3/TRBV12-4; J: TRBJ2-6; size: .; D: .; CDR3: CASSVQGSGANVLTF; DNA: TGTGCCAGCAGTGTACAGGGATCTGGGGCCAACGTCCTGACTTTC
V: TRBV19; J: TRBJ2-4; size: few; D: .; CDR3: CASSIGGRNIQYF; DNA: TGTGCCAGTAGTATAGGGGGGAGAAACATTCAGTACTTC
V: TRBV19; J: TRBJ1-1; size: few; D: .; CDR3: CASTAGPLPEAFF; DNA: TGTGCCAGTACCGCAGGGCCGCTCCCTGAAGCTTTCTTT
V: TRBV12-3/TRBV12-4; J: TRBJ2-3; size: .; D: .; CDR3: CASSLNSNTQYF; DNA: TGTGCCAGCAGTTTGAACTCTAATACGCAGTATTTT
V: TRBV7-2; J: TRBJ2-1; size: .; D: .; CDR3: CASSLIPRSSYNEQFF; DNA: TGTGCCAGCAGCTTAATCCCGCGGAGCTCCTACAATGAGCAGTTCTTC
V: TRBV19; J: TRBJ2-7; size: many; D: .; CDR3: CASSIVAGGRNEQYF; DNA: TGTGCCAGTAGTATAGTTGCGGGTGGGAGGAACGAGCAGTACTTC
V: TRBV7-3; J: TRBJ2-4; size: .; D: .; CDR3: CASSLTGNLAKNIQYF; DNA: TGTGCCAGCAGCTTAACAGGAAATCTAGCCAAAAACATTCAGTACTTC
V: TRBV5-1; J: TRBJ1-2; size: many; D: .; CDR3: CASSATGQSLYGYTF; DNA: TGCGCCAGCAGCGCGACCGGACAGTCCCTATATGGCTACACCTTC
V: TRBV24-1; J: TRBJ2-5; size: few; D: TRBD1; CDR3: CATSGGGERFEETQYF; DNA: TGTGCCACCAGTGGAGGGGGCGAGAGGTTCGAAGAGACCCAGTACTTC
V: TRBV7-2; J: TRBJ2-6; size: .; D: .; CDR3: CASSRRRSGANVLTF; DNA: TGTGCCAGCAGCCGTCGTCGGTCTGGGGCCAACGTCCTGACTTTC
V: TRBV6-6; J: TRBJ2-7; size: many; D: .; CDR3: CASSYWGDSPLHF; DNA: TGTGCCAGCAGTTACTGGGGAGATTCACCCCTCCACTTC
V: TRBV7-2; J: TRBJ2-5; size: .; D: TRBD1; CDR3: CASSLYHRGDEQYF; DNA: TGTGCCAGCAGCTTATATCACAGGGGTGATGAGCAGTACTTC
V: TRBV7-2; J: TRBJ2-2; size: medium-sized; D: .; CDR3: CASSLGANTGELFF; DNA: TGTGCCAGCAGCTTGGGTGCGAACACCGGGGAGCTGTTTTTT
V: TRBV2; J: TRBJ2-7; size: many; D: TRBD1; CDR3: CASSEGTGSYEQYF; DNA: TGTGCCAGCAGTGAGGGGACAGGGTCCTACGAGCAGTACTTC
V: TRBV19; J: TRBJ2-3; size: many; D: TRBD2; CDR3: CASSTPLGGRSKGLLTDTQYF; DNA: TGTGCCAGTAGTACCCCCCTAGGCGGGAGGTCAAAAGGTTTACTCACAGATACGCAGTATTTT
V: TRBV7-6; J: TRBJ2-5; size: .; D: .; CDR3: CASSVSQETQYF; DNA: TGTGCCAGCAGCGTAAGCCAAGAGACCCAGTACTTC
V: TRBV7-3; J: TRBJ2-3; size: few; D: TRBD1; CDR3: CASSPGTGVFRDTQYF; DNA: TGTGCCAGCAGCCCTGGGACAGGGGTATTTAGAGATACGCAGTATTTT
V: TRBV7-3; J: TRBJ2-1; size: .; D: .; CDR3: CASSLTWGRGSVEQFF; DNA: TGTGCCAGCAGCTTAACGTGGGGGAGGGGGTCTGTGGAGCAGTTCTTC
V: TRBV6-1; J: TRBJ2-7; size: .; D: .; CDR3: CASSPGEAREQYF; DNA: TGTGCCAGCAGTCCGGGAGAGGCTCGCGAGCAGTACTTC
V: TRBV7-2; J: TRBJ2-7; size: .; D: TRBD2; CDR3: CASSLWSGSSYEQYF; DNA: TGTGCCAGCAGCTTATGGAGCGGGAGTTCCTACGAGCAGTACTTC